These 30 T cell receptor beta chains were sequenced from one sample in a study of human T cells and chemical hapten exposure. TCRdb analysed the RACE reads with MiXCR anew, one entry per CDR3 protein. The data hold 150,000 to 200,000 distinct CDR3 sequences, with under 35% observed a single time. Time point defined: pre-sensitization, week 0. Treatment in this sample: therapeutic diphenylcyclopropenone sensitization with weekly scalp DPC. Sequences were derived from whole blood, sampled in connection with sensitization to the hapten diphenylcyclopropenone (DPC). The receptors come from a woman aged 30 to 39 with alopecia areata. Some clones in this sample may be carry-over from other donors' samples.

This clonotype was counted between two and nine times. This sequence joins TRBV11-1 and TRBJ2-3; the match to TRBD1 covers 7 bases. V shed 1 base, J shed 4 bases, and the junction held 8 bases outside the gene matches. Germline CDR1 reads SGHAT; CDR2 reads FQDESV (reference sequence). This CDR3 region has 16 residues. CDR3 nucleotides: TGTGCCAGCAGCTTAGGGACAGGAGTGTCCGCAGATACGCAGTATTTT. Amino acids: CASSLGTGVSADTQYF.

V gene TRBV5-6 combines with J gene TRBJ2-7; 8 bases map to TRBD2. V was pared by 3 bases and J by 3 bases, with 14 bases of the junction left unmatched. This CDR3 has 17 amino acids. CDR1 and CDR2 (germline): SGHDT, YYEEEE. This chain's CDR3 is CASSSSVVAGLVYEQYF. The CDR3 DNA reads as TGTGCCAGCAGCTCTAGCGTGGTAGCGGGATTGGTCTACGAGCAGTACTTC.

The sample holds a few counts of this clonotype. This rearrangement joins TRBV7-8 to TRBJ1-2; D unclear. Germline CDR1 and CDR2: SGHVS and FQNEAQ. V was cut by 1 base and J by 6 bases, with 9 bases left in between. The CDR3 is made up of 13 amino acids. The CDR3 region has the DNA TGTGCCAGCAGCTTAGGAGGGATCGATGGCTACACCTTC. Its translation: CASSLGGIDGYTF.

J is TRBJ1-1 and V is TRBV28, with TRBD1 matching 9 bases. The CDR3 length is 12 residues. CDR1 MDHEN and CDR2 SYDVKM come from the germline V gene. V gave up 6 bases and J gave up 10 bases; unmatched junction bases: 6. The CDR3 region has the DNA TGTGCCAGCAGCTCAAACAGGGGGCGAGCTTTCTTT. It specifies CASSSNRGRAFF.

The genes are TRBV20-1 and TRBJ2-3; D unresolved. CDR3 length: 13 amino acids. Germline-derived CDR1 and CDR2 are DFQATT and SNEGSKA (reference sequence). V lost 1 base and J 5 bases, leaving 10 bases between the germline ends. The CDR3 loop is CSARAAALDTQYF. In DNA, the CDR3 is TGCAGTGCTAGAGCGGCGGCCCTAGATACGCAGTATTTT.

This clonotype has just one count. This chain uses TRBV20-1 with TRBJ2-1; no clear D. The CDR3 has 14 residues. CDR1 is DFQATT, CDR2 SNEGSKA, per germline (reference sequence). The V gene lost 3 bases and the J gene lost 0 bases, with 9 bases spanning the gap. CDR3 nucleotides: TGCAGTGCTAGGGAAATGAGCTCCTACAATGAGCAGTTCTTC. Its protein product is CSAREMSSYNEQFF.

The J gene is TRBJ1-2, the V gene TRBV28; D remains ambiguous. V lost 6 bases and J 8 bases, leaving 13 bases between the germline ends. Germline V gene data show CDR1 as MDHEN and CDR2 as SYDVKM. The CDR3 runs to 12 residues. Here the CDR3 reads CASRLTGIGYTF. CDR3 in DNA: TGTGCCAGCAGGCTGACTGGAATCGGCTACACCTTC.

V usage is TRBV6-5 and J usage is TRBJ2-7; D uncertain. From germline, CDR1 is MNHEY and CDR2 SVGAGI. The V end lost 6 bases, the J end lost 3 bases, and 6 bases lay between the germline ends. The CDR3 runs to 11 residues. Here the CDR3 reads CASRSFYEQYF. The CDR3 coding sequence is TGTGCCAGCAGATCCTTCTACGAGCAGTACTTC.

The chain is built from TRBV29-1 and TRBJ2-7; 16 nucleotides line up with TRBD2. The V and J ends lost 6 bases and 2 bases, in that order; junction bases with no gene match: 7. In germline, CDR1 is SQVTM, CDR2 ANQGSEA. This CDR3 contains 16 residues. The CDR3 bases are TGCAGCGTGTCTGCTGGGACTAGCGGGGGGGCCTACGAGCAGTACTTC. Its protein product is CSVSAGTSGGAYEQYF.

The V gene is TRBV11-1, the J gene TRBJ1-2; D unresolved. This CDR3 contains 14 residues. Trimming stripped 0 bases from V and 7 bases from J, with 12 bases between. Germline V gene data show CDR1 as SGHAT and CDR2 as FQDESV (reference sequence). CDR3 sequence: CASSLAEETGGYTF. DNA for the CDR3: TGTGCCAGCAGCTTAGCTGAGGAAACGGGTGGCTACACCTTC.

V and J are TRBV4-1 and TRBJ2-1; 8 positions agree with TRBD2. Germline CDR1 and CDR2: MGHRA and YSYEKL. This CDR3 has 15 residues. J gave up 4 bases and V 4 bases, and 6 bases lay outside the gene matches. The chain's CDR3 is CASSLIAGPYNEQFF. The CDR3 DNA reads TGCGCCAGCAGCCTAATAGCGGGACCTTACAATGAGCAGTTCTTC.

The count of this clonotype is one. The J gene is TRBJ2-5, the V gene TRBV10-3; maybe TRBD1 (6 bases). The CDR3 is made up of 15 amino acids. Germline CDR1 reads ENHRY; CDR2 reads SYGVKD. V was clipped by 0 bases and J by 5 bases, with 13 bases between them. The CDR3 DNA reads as TGTGCCATCAGTGAGTCGCAGGGGCGGCACGAGACCCAGTACTTC. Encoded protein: CAISESQGRHETQYF.

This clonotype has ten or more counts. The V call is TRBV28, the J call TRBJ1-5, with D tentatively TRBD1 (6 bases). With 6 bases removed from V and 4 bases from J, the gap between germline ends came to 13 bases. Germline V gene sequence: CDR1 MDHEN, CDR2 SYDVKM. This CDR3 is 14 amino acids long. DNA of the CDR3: TGTGCCAGCAGGACGGACAGCCAGAATCAGCCCCAGCATTTT. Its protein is CASRTDSQNQPQHF.

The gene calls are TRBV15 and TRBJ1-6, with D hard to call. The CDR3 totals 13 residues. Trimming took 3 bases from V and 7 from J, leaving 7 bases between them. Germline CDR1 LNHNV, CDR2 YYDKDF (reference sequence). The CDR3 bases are TGTGCCACCAGCAGGGAATTCAATTCACCCCTCCACTTT. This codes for CATSREFNSPLHF.

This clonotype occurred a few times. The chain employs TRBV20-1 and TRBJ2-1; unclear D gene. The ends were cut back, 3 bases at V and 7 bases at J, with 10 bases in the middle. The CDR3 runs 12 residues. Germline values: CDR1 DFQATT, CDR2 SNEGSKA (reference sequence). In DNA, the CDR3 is TGCAGTGCTAGCCCGAGGTTGAATGAGCAGTTCTTC. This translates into CSASPRLNEQFF.

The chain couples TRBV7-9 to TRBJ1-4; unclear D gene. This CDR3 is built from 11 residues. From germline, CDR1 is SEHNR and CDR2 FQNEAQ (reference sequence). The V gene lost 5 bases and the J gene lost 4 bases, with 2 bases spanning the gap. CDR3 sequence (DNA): TGTGCCAGCAGCCATAATGAAAAACTGTTTTTT. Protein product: CASSHNEKLFF. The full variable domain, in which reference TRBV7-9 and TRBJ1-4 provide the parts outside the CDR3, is DTGVSQNPRHKITKRGQNVTFRCDPISEHNRLYWYRQTLGQGPEFLTYFQNEAQLEKSRLLSDRFSAERPKGSFSTLEIQRTEQGDSAMYLCASSHNEKLFFGSGTQLSVL.

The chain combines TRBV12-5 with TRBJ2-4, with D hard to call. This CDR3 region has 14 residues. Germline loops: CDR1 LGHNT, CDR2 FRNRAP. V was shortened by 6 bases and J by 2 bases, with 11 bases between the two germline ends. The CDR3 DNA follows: TGTGCTAGTGGACGCCGGAGACCCAAAAACATTCAGTACTTC. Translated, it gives CASGRRRPKNIQYF.

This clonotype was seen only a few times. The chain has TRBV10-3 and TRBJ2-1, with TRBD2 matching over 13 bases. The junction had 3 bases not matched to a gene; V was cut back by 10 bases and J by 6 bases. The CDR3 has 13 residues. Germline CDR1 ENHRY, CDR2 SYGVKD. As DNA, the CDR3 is TGTGCCACGCGGACTAGCGGGAGCAATGAGCAGTTCTTC. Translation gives CATRTSGSNEQFF.

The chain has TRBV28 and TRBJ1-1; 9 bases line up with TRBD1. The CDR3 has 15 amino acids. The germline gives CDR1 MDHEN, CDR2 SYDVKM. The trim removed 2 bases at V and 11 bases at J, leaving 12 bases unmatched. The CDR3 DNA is TGTGCCAGCAGTTTAGGGACAGGGTCTAGGACGAAGGCTTTCTTT. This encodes CASSLGTGSRTKAFF.

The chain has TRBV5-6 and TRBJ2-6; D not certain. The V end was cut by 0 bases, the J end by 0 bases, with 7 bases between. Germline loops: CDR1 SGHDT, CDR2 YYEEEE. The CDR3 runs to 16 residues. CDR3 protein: CASSLEVNSGANVLTF. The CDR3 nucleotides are TGTGCCAGCAGCTTGGAGGTGAACTCTGGGGCCAACGTCCTGACTTTC.

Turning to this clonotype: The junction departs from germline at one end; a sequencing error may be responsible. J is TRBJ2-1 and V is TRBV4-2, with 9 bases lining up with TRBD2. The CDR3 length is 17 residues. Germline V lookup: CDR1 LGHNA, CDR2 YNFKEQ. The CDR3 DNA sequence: TGTGCCAGCAGCCAAGATACGCGGGGGGGCTCCGACAATGAGCAGTTCTTC. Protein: CASSQDTRGGSDNEQFF.

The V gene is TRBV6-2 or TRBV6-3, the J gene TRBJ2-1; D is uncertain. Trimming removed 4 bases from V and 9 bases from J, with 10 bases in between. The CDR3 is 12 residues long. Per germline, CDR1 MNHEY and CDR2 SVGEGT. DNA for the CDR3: TGTGCCAGCAGTTTCGCGTGGGGTGAGCAGTTCTTC. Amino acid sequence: CASSFAWGEQFF.

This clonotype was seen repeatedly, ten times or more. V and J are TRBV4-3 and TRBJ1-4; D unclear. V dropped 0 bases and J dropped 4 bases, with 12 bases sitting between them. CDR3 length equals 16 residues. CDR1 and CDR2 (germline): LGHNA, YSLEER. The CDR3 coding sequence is TGCGCCAGCAGCCAAGATGGAAGTAAAGTTAATGAAAAACTGTTTTTT. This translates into CASSQDGSKVNEKLFF.

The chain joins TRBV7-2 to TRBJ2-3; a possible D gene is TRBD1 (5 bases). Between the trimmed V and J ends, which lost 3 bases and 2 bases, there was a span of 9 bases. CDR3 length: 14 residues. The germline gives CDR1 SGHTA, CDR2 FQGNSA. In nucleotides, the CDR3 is TGTGCCAGCAGCTTTGACAGCGTCACAGATACGCAGTATTTT. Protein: CASSFDSVTDTQYF.

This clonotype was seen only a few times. The CDR3 protein is CASRLTGKGYEQYF. CDR3 coding DNA: TGTGCCAGCAGATTGACAGGGAAAGGCTACGAGCAGTACTTC. The rearrangement uses TRBV28 and TRBJ2-7; 7 nucleotides agree with TRBD1. The CDR3 contains 14 residues. The V gene end was trimmed by 6 bases and the J gene end by 3 bases; junction bases not matched to a gene: 8. Germline V gene lookup returns CDR1 MDHEN and CDR2 SYDVKM.

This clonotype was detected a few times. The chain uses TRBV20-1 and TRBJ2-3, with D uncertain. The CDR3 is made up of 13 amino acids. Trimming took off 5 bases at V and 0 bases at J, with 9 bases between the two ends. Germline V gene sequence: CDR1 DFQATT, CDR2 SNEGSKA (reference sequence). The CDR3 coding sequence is TGCAGTGCTTTAGACACTAGCACAGATACGCAGTATTTT. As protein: CSALDTSTDTQYF.

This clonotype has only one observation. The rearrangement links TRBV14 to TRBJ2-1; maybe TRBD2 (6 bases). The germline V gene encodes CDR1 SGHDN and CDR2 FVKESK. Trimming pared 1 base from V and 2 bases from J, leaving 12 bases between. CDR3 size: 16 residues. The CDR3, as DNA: TGTGCCAGCAGCCAAGTGGAGGGTACCCCCTACAATGAGCAGTTCTTC. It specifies CASSQVEGTPYNEQFF.

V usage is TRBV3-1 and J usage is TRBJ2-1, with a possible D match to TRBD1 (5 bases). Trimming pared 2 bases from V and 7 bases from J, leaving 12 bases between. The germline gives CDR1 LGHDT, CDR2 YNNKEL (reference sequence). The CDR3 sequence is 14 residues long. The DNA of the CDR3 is TGTGCCAGCAGCCAAATGGACACTTCTAATGAGCAGTTCTTC. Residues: CASSQMDTSNEQFF.

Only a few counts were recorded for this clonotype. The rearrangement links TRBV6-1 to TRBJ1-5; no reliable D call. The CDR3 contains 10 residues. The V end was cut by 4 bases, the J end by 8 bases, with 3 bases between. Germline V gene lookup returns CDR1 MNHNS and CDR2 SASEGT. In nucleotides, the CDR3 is TGTGCCAGCAGTGGGGAGCCCCAGCATTTT. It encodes CASSGEPQHF.

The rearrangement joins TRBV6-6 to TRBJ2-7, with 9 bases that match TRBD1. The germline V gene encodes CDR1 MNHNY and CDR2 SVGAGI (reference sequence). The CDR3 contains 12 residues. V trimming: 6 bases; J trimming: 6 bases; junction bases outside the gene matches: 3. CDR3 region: CASSQTGGEQYF. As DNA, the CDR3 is TGTGCCAGCAGCCAGACAGGGGGCGAGCAGTACTTC.